This TCR beta chain came from a study of human thymus T cells. Profiling relied on immunoSEQ multiplex PCR, and the TCRdb table lists in-frame clones only, not all of them. There are roughly 120,000 clones in the sample; around 96% occur only once, and more than 0.02% lies in the top ten. CDR3 length equals 12 residues. Trimming left V 0 bases short and J 8 bases short, with 7 bases between. The germline gives CDR1 MNHEY, CDR2 SVGAGI. In the case of this clone: Its antigen remains unknown.

Study-wide results and caveats: Use of V and J genes seemed skewed within the thymic and blood repertoires. As related research reported, thymic repertoires overlapped highly among unrelated individuals.

Surgeons resected thymus tissue during corrective heart surgery. The V gene is TRBV6-5, the J gene TRBJ1-2; no clear D. The receptor comes from a boy younger than two with a congenital heart defect but otherwise immunologically healthy. Sequenced sample: thymus tissue. The CDR3 loop reads CASSYSSGGYTF. The CDR3 DNA is TGTGCCAGCAGTTACTCGTCCGGGGGCTACACCTTC.